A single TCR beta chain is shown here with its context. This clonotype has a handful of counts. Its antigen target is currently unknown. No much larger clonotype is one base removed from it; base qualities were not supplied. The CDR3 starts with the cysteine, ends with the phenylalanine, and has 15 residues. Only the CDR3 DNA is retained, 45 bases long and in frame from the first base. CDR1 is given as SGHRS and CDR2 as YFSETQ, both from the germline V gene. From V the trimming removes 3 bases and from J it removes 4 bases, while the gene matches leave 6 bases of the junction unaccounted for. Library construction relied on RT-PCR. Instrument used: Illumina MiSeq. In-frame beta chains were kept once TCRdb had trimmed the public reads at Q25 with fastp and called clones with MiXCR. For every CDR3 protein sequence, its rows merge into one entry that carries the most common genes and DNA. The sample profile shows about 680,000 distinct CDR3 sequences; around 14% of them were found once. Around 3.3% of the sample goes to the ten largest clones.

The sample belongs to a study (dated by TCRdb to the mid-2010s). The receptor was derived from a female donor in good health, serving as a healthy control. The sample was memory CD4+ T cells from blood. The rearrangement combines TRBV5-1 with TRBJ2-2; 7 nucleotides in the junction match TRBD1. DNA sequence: TGCGCCAGCAGCTGGGCAGGGGGTACCACCGGGGAGCTGTTTTTT. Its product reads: CASSWAGGTTGELFF.